This entry lists 15 T cell receptor beta chains sequenced from one sample in a study of T cells in Graves' hyperthyroidism and ophthalmopathy. The CDR3 regions of TCR beta were amplified from RNA transcripts. In the first-round RT-PCR of the TCR CDR3, the HTBI primer set was used. Each CDR3 protein is one row after TCRdb ran MiXCR on the multiplex PCR reads. The data contain roughly 550,000 distinct CDR3 sequences, roughly 15% of them seen just once; the ten biggest clones take up less than 30%. Material for sequencing was blood. Receptors originate from a woman under 40 with Graves' ophthalmopathy.

Many counts were recorded for this clonotype. The gene calls are TRBV12-3 or TRBV12-4 and TRBJ2-7, with D unresolved. Deletions cut 3 bases from V and 2 bases from J, with 8 bases between. This CDR3 spans 13 amino acids. The CDR3 sequence: CASSLTQTYEQYF. CDR3 coding DNA: TGTGCCAGCAGTTTGACACAAACCTACGAGCAGTACTTC.

This clonotype appeared many times. This chain links TRBV2 with TRBJ1-6, with D perhaps matching TRBD1 (5 bases). The CDR3 runs to 17 residues. The germline gives CDR1 SNHLY, CDR2 FYNNEI. V was trimmed by 3 bases and J by 1 base, leaving 13 bases between them. In DNA form, the CDR3 reads TGTGCCAGCAGTGATGACCAAGGGGAGTCCTATAATTCACCCCTCCACTTT. Amino acids: CASSDDQGESYNSPLHF.

This clonotype was detected ten times or more. The chain combines TRBV28 with TRBJ2-7; 11 bases are a match to TRBD1. The CDR3 sequence is 16 residues long. Per germline, CDR1 MDHEN and CDR2 SYDVKM. Germline trimming cut 6 bases from V and 3 bases from J; bases unmatched to any gene: 10. CDR3 amino acids: CASSGGQGVYIYEQYF. In nucleotides, the CDR3 is TGTGCCAGCAGCGGGGGACAGGGGGTCTATATCTACGAGCAGTACTTC.

This clonotype was picked up a small number of times. V and J are TRBV4-3 and TRBJ1-6; D not resolved. Trimming took off 0 bases at V and 0 bases at J, with 15 bases between the two ends. The germline V gene has CDR1 LGHNA and CDR2 YSLEER. This CDR3 region has 19 residues. CDR3 sequence reads: CASSQDLPQASSYNSPLHF. CDR3 sequence (DNA): TGCGCCAGCAGCCAAGATTTACCGCAGGCAAGCTCCTATAATTCACCCCTCCACTTT.

This clonotype was counted only a few times. The chain carries TRBV6-2 or TRBV6-3 and TRBJ2-2, with D hard to call. V lost 2 bases and J 6 bases, leaving 4 bases between the germline ends. CDR3 size: 12 residues. The V gene's germline CDR1 is MNHEY and CDR2 SVGEGT. As DNA, the CDR3 is TGTGCCAGCAGTTACGGGGCCGGGGAGCTGTTTTTT. Residues: CASSYGAGELFF.

This clonotype was counted only a few times. This may come from a read error, since a much larger clone is one base off. The rearrangement uses TRBV7-2 and TRBJ2-5, with 7 bases aligning to TRBD2. Germline lookup yields CDR1 SGHTA and CDR2 FQGNSA. The CDR3 spans 13 residues. The CDR3 region is CAGSLAGWETQYF. The CDR3 coding sequence is TGTGCCGGCAGCTTAGCGGGCTGGGAGACCCAGTACTTC.

The rearrangement joins TRBV19 to TRBJ2-1; possibly TRBD1 for D (5 bases). Germline CDR1 is LNHDA and CDR2 is SQIVND (reference sequence). Trimming left V 3 bases short and J 4 bases short, with 13 bases between. CDR3 length: 15 amino acids. The CDR3 DNA reads as TGTGCCAGTAGTATCGACCATACAGGATACAATGAGCAGTTCTTC. This codes for CASSIDHTGYNEQFF.

This clonotype was observed at least ten times. This rearrangement joins TRBV2 to TRBJ1-3; 8 bases map to TRBD1. J was trimmed by 8 bases and V by 5 bases; bases with no gene match: 11. Germline V lookup: CDR1 SNHLY, CDR2 FYNNEI. The CDR3 has 15 residues. CDR3 coding DNA: TGTGCCAGCAGTAAACGGGACAGGAGAGAAGACACCATATATTTT. It codes for CASSKRDRREDTIYF.

This clonotype was seen ten or more times. The chain uses TRBV28 and TRBJ2-7; 7 nucleotides align to TRBD1. CDR3 length: 15 residues. From germline, CDR1 is MDHEN and CDR2 SYDVKM. Unmatched junction bases numbered 6, after V lost 4 bases and J lost 0 bases. CDR3: CASSSQGSGSYEQYF. The CDR3 DNA follows: TGTGCCAGCAGTTCACAGGGGAGCGGCTCCTACGAGCAGTACTTC.

This clonotype has a count of ten or more. The CDR3 sequence is CSAEGSSGSYEQYF. In DNA, the CDR3 is TGCAGTGCCGAAGGGTCTAGCGGCTCCTACGAGCAGTACTTC. The chain links TRBV20-1 to TRBJ2-7; 7 bases are a match to TRBD2. This CDR3 has 14 amino acids. V gave up 6 bases and J gave up 0 bases; unmatched junction bases: 8. Germline lookup yields CDR1 DFQATT and CDR2 SNEGSKA (reference sequence).

In its sample, this clonotype was seen a few times. This chain uses TRBV7-2 with TRBJ1-5, with D hard to call. V was cut by 2 bases and J by 7 bases, with 9 bases left in between. In germline, CDR1 is SGHTA, CDR2 FQGNSA. This CDR3 comprises 13 residues. CDR3 nucleotide sequence: TGTGCCAGCAGCTTATGGGGTCGGCAGCCCCAGCATTTT. This gives the protein CASSLWGRQPQHF.

This clonotype was counted many times. This chain connects TRBV18 to TRBJ2-1; the D gene could be TRBD1 or TRBD2 (5 bases each). The CDR3 is 16 amino acids. Trimming removed 1 base at V and 2 bases at J, with 12 bases between. CDR1 and CDR2 from the germline V gene are KGHSH and LQKENI. This CDR3 reads CASSPQEAGTYNEQFF. CDR3 sequence (DNA): TGTGCCAGCTCACCACAGGAGGCAGGGACCTACAATGAGCAGTTCTTC.

There are many counts of this clonotype. The DNA of the CDR3 is TGTGCCTGGAACCGGGACAGGTCCTACGAGCAGTACTTC. Its protein is CAWNRDRSYEQYF. The rearrangement links TRBV30 to TRBJ2-7, with 8 bases fitting TRBD1. V was clipped by 4 bases and J by 1 base; unmatched bases: 3. CDR1 GTSNPN and CDR2 SVGIG come from the germline V gene (reference sequence). There are 13 residues in the CDR3. The whole variable domain, remainder taken from reference TRBV30 and TRBJ2-7, is SQTIHQWPATLVQPVGSPLSLECTVEGTSNPNLYWYRQAAGRGLQLLFYSVGIGQISSEVPQNLSASRPQDRQFILSSKKLLLSDSGFYLCAWNRDRSYEQYFGPGTRLTVT.

The chain links TRBV13 to TRBJ1-2, with D perhaps TRBD1 (5 bases). CDR1 and CDR2 from the germline V gene are PRHDT and FYEKMQ (reference sequence). The V and J ends lost 5 bases and 5 bases respectively, with 15 bases between them. CDR3 length: 14 amino acids. The CDR3 spells CASSTGTEAYGYTF. CDR3 nucleotides: TGTGCCAGCAGCACCGGGACGGAGGCTTATGGCTACACCTTC.

The V call is TRBV29-1, the J call TRBJ1-1; D may be TRBD1 (6 bases). The CDR3 has 15 amino acids. Germline V gene lookup returns CDR1 SQVTM and CDR2 ANQGSEA. V dropped 6 bases and J dropped 1 base, with 18 bases sitting between them. The CDR3 sequence: CSVRTRTASNTEAFF. The CDR3, as DNA: TGCAGCGTCCGCACGAGGACAGCCTCGAACACTGAAGCTTTCTTT.